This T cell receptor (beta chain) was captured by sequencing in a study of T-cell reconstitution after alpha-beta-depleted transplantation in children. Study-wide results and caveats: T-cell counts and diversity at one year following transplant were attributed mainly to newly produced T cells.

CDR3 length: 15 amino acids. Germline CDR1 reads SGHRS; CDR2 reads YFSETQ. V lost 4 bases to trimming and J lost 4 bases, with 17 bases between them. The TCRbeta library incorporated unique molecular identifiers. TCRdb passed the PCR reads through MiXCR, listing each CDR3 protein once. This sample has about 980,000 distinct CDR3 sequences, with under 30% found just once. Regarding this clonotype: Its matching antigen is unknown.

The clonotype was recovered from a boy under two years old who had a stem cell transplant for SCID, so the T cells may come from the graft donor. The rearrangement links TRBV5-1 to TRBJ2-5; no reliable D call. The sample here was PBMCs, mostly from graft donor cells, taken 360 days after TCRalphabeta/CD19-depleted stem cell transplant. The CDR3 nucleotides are TGCGCCAGCAGCCCGGGCCATTCCGTAATAGAGACCCAGTACTTC. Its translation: CASSPGHSVIETQYF.